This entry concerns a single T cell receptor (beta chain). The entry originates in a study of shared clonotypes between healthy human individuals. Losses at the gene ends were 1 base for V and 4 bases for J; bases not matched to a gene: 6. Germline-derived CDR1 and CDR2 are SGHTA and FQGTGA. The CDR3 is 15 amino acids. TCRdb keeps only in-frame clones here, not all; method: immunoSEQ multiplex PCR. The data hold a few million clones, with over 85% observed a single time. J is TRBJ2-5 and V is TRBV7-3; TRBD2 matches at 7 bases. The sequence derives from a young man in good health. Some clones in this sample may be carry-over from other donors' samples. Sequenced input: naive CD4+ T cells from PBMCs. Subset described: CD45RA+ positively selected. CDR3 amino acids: CASSLRGGSGETQYF. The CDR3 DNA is TGTGCCAGCAGCTTAAGAGGCGGGAGTGGAGAGACCCAGTACTTC.